This T cell receptor beta chain was recovered during a study of cytomegalovirus exposure and HLA in healthy donors. The PCR used 60 Vbeta and 13 Jbeta primers. TCRdb's copy holds only in-frame clones and misses some; the assay was immunoSEQ multiplex PCR. The profile covers around 100,000 clones, with less than 75% appearing a single time and approximately 11% taken by the ten largest. Trimming shortened V by 5 bases and J by 9 bases, and 17 bases separated the two germline ends. The CDR3 has 13 amino acids. The V gene's germline CDR1 is GTSNPN and CDR2 SVGIG (reference sequence). This clone showed up just a few times.

The J gene is TRBJ2-1, the V gene TRBV30; possible D gene TRBD2, 6 bases. The sequenced sample was PBMCs. The clonotype comes from a man aged 35 to 55 in good health and CMV-seropositive. CDR3 nucleotides: TGTGCCTGGGCCCCGGACTACAGTCGTGAGCAGTTCTTC. Its translation is CAWAPDYSREQFF.